A selection of T cell receptor beta chains follows, all from one sample in a study of T cells after yellow fever vaccination. TCRdb itself ran the 5' RACE reads through MiXCR, one entry per CDR3 protein. The sample lists some 320,000 distinct CDR3 sequences; less than 9.5% were seen once. Sequencing was performed on CD4+ T cells sorted from PBMCs, taken 5 days after the yellow fever booster vaccination. The source is a man aged 18 to 30 who received the YFV17D yellow fever vaccine. Each CDR3 is given with its conserved first and last residue. The D gene is left open where the match is weak. Where a row states a size, it is once, few, many or the class of an expanded clone; other rows omit it.

d_call	clone_size	v_call	j_call	cdr3_nt	cdr3_aa
-	-	TRBV7-9	TRBJ2-6	TGTGCCAGCAGCTTAGGTGCCCGCCTTGGAGGACTATGGGCCAACGTCCTGACTTTC	CASSLGARLGGLWANVLTF
-	many	TRBV5-5	TRBJ2-3	TGTGCCAGCAGCTTGGACACAGGGGAGGCGGTCTCGTCTAGCACAGATACGCAGTATTTT	CASSLDTGEAVSSSTDTQYF
TRBD2	-	TRBV7-9	TRBJ2-1	TGTGCCAGCAGCCCCGGGACTAGCGGGGGGGCCGACAATGAGCAGTTCTTC	CASSPGTSGGADNEQFF
-	few	TRBV20-1	TRBJ1-2	TGCAGTGCGACTTCTCCTAACTATGGCTACACCTTC	CSATSPNYGYTF
-	-	TRBV7-9	TRBJ1-5	TGTGCCAGCAGCTTAGCGGCAAAAGGGCAGCCCCAGCATTTT	CASSLAAKGQPQHF
-	few	TRBV7-2	TRBJ1-5	TGTGCCAGCAGCTTAGTCCGGCGGGAGCCCCAGCATTTT	CASSLVRREPQHF
TRBD1	-	TRBV5-1	TRBJ2-2	TGCGCCAGTAAACCTGGGACAGGGTTCACCGGGGAGCTGTTTTTT	CASKPGTGFTGELFF
TRBD2	few	TRBV20-1	TRBJ2-3	TGCAGTTCCTCCGGGACTACCTCTAACACAGATACGCAGTATTTT	CSSSGTTSNTDTQYF
-	many	TRBV7-2	TRBJ2-3	TGTGCCAGCAGCCCCCTTGGGGATACGCAGTATTTT	CASSPLGDTQYF
TRBD2	few	TRBV4-1	TRBJ2-1	TGCGCCAGCAGCCAAGAGGGTAGCGGGGGGAGAAATGAGCAGTTCTTC	CASSQEGSGGRNEQFF
-	-	TRBV7-2	TRBJ2-1	TGTGCCAGCAGTCCGACACCGCGCTCCTACAATGAGCAGTTCTTC	CASSPTPRSYNEQFF
-	few	TRBV12-3/TRBV12-4	TRBJ1-1	TGTGCCAGCAAACAACAGGGCGCTGAAGCTTTCTTT	CASKQQGAEAFF
TRBD2	many	TRBV11-2	TRBJ2-4	TGTGCCAGCAGCGAAAATAGCGGGGGGGTCGGCATTCAGTACTTC	CASSENSGGVGIQYF
TRBD2	many	TRBV2	TRBJ2-7	TGTGCCAGCGGGACTAGCGACTACGAGCAGTACTTC	CASGTSDYEQYF
-	-	TRBV4-2	TRBJ1-1	TGTGCCAGCAGCCAAGGGGTGGTGAACACTGAAGCTTTCTTT	CASSQGVVNTEAFF
-	-	TRBV7-9	TRBJ1-2	TGTGCCAGCAGCAGGTCCGGGACGGATTATGGCTACACCTTC	CASSRSGTDYGYTF
-	few	TRBV7-9	TRBJ2-2	TGTGCCAGCAGCTCGCGAGCACTAATGGGCACCGGGGAGCTGTTTTTT	CASSSRALMGTGELFF
-	many	TRBV11-2	TRBJ2-3	TGTGCCAGCAGCTTAGAGCTAGCAAGCACAGATACGCAGTATTTT	CASSLELASTDTQYF
-	-	TRBV11-2	TRBJ1-5	TGTGCCAGCAGCTTAAGAGGGGACTCGGGCAATCAGCCCCAGCATTTT	CASSLRGDSGNQPQHF
TRBD1	-	TRBV20-1	TRBJ2-3	TGCAGTGCCACCCGGGACAGGGGGACAGATACGCAGTATTTT	CSATRDRGTDTQYF
TRBD1	many	TRBV12-3/TRBV12-4	TRBJ1-1	TGTGCCAGCACCCGACAGGGGGCGACTGAAGCTTTCTTT	CASTRQGATEAFF
-	many	TRBV7-9	TRBJ2-5	TGTGCCAGCAGCTTAAGGGGAGATGGCGGCAAGGAGTACTTC	CASSLRGDGGKEYF
-	-	TRBV29-1	TRBJ1-3	TGCAGCGTTCATCTGGGGAGTGGAAACACCATATATTTT	CSVHLGSGNTIYF
TRBD1	few	TRBV6-2/TRBV6-3	TRBJ2-1	TGTGCCAGCAGTCGCTGGACAGGGTTAAACAATGAGCAGTTCTTC	CASSRWTGLNNEQFF
TRBD1	few	TRBV28	TRBJ1-2	TGTGCCACCGTCGCGGTTCAGGGGGCTTTTGTCTATGGCTACACCTTC	CATVAVQGAFVYGYTF